A single sample gave rise to the 10 T cell receptor beta chains below, sequenced in a study of T cells in localized non-small cell lung cancer. TCRdb's copy holds only in-frame clones and misses some; the assay was immunoSEQ multiplex PCR. The table has 60,000 to 75,000 clones, 84% seen once; the top ten hold 13%. The sample consisted of peripheral blood, taken before any cancer treatment. These receptors all stem from a female donor older than 55 with stage I lung adenocarcinoma.

V is TRBV7-9 and J is TRBJ2-2, with D unresolved. Germline assignment: CDR1 SEHNR and CDR2 FQNEAQ (reference sequence). The CDR3 sequence is 15 residues long. Trimming stripped 5 bases from V and 5 bases from J, with 15 bases between. CDR3 region: CASSVISQMTGELFF. DNA of the CDR3: TGTGCCAGCAGCGTGATAAGCCAAATGACCGGGGAGCTGTTTTTT.

V and J are TRBV7-3 and TRBJ2-5, with D maybe TRBD2 (5 bases). V lost 2 bases and J 0 bases, leaving 13 bases between the germline ends. CDR1 SGHTA and CDR2 FQGTGA come from the germline V gene. The CDR3 extends over 16 amino acids. The CDR3 spells CASSLGRGSYQETQYF. CDR3 nucleotide sequence: TGTGCCAGCAGCTTAGGGAGAGGGTCGTACCAAGAGACCCAGTACTTC. Complete variable domain (other parts from reference TRBV7-3 and TRBJ2-5): GAGVSQTPSNKVTEKGKYVELRCDPISGHTALYWYRQSLGQGPEFLIYFQGTGAADDSGLPNDRFFAVRPEGSVSTLKIQRTERGDSAVYLCASSLGRGSYQETQYFGPGTRLLVL.

This sequence joins TRBV6-6 and TRBJ2-2, with 8 bases lining up with TRBD2. V was pared by 8 bases and J by 7 bases, with 9 bases of the junction left unmatched. In germline, CDR1 is MNHNY, CDR2 SVGAGI (reference sequence). The CDR3 totals 14 residues. The CDR3 coding sequence is TGTGCCAGCGGACAAGCGGGAGAAAGCGGGGAGCTGTTTTTT. It codes for CASGQAGESGELFF.

The chain employs TRBV7-2 and TRBJ2-7; D uncertain. In germline, CDR1 is SGHTA, CDR2 FQGNSA. V shed 3 bases and J shed 6 bases, with 12 bases lying between them. The CDR3 is 13 amino acids. CDR3 amino acids: CASSFQEAGEQYF. Here the CDR3 DNA reads TGTGCCAGCAGCTTTCAAGAGGCAGGCGAGCAGTACTTC.

This clone is a singleton in its sample. This sequence joins TRBV6-1 and TRBJ1-2; 7 bases align to TRBD1. Germline assignment: CDR1 MNHNS and CDR2 SASEGT. V shed 3 bases and J 8 bases; nucleotides not matched to a gene: 3. There are 12 residues in the CDR3. CDR3 DNA sequence: TGTGCCAGCAGTGACAGGGGGAACGGCTACACCTTC. Protein product: CASSDRGNGYTF.

This clone was seen once. The V gene is TRBV9, the J gene TRBJ2-3; no clear D gene. The CDR3 has 13 residues. The ends were cut back, 4 bases at V and 4 bases at J, with 10 bases in the middle. Germline V gene lookup returns CDR1 SGDLS and CDR2 YYNGEE. CDR3 residues: CASSPRLSDTQYF. The CDR3 bases are TGTGCCAGCAGCCCCCGTCTCTCAGATACGCAGTATTTT.

The chain recombines TRBV5-1 with TRBJ2-1, with D possibly being TRBD1 or TRBD2 (5 bases each). The CDR3 is 15 amino acids. From germline, CDR1 is SGHRS and CDR2 YFSETQ. Trimming pared 4 bases from V and 5 bases from J, leaving 16 bases between. The DNA of the CDR3 is TGCGCCAGCAGCCATATGGGACCTAAGGACAATGAGCAGTTCTTC. Encoded protein: CASSHMGPKDNEQFF.

The V gene is TRBV5-1, the J gene TRBJ1-2; possible D gene TRBD1, 6 bases. Trimming pared 6 bases from V and 4 bases from J, leaving 19 bases between. Germline V CDR1 and CDR2: SGHRS, YFSETQ. The CDR3 extends over 15 amino acids. This chain's CDR3 is CASKLVPGATYGYTF. The DNA for the CDR3 is TGCGCCAGCAAGCTTGTCCCAGGGGCGACCTATGGCTACACCTTC. Combining the CDR3 with reference TRBV5-1 and TRBJ1-2 gives the whole variable domain KAGVTQTPRYLIKTRGQQVTLSCSPISGHRSVSWYQQTPGQGLQFLFEYFSETQRNKGNFPGRFSGRQFSNSRSEMNVSTLELGDSALYLCASKLVPGATYGYTFGSGTRLTVV.

This sequence joins TRBV20-1 and TRBJ1-1, with D possibly being TRBD1 (6 bases). Germline CDR1 and CDR2: DFQATT and SNEGSKA (reference sequence). Trimming removed 6 bases from V and 12 bases from J, with 17 bases in between. The CDR3 spans 11 residues. CDR3 amino acids: CSAGGRGITFF. In DNA form, the CDR3 reads TGCAGTGCGGGGGGGCGAGGAATAACTTTCTTT.

V gene TRBV5-1 combines with J gene TRBJ2-5, with a tentative D call TRBD2 (7 bases). CDR1 is SGHRS, CDR2 YFSETQ, per germline. Trimming cost V 0 bases and J 7 bases, with 19 bases left between them. This CDR3 has 16 amino acids. The CDR3 region is CASSLASRGLERTQYF. CDR3 coding DNA: TGCGCCAGCAGCTTGGCCTCGCGGGGGCTTGAGAGGACCCAGTACTTC.